One sample yielded the 15 T cell receptor beta chains listed below, sequenced in a study of spatial heterogeneity in lung cancer (dated by TCRdb to between 2019 and 2020). The protocol used for the library was 5' RACE. The run used a NextSeq 500. TCRdb's own reprocessing of the public reads used fastp at Q25 and MiXCR and kept productive beta chains. Rows matching on CDR3 protein sequence are summarized as one entry with the most common DNA and genes. The table for this sample lists about 48,000 distinct CDR3 sequences; under 6% of them were counted only once. Of the sample, roughly 11% falls within the top ten clones. The time point label of this sample denotes: sample taken at primary tumor resection. Whole RNA extracted from tumor and nontumor lung tissue, or from cryopreserved PBMC samples, was used for TCR sequencing without cell sorting. The sequenced sample was PBMCs, obtained at surgery. Receptors were obtained from a male donor with early-stage non-small cell lung cancer.

The J gene is TRBJ2-7, the V gene TRBV5-4; D not resolved. The CDR3 is made up of 12 amino acids. The germline V gene encodes CDR1 SGHNT and CDR2 YYREEE (reference sequence). V lost 0 bases and J 7 bases, leaving 8 bases between the germline ends. CDR3 DNA sequence: TGTGCCAGCAGCTTGGTGGCGAGGGAGCAGTACTTC. It translates to CASSLVAREQYF.

This clonotype occurred many times. The chain recombines TRBV30 with TRBJ1-1; 10 bases match TRBD1. CDR1 GTSNPN and CDR2 SVGIG come from the germline V gene (reference sequence). Trimming removed 2 bases from V and 0 bases from J; junction bases left unmatched: 15. This CDR3 is built from 19 residues. The CDR3 loop reads CAWSTISRDRGFLNTEAFF. Written as DNA, the CDR3 is TGTGCCTGGAGTACCATTAGCCGGGACAGGGGATTCCTGAACACTGAAGCTTTCTTT.

This clonotype was counted ten times or more. The gene calls are TRBV27 and TRBJ2-2; perhaps TRBD1 as D (6 bases). Germline loops: CDR1 MNHEY, CDR2 SMNVEV (reference sequence). This CDR3 region has 16 residues. V lost 3 bases to trimming and J lost 1 base, with 12 bases between them. CDR3 loop: CASSFKGHWNTGELFF. In nucleotides, the CDR3 is TGTGCCAGCAGTTTTAAGGGACACTGGAACACCGGGGAGCTGTTTTTT.

CDR3: CASSQHIYRGGNEQFF. CDR3 DNA sequence: TGTGCCAGCAGTCAGCACATCTACAGAGGAGGGAATGAGCAGTTCTTC. The V and J genes are TRBV28 and TRBJ2-1; D possibly corresponds to TRBD2 (6 bases). This CDR3 comprises 16 residues. Germline-derived CDR1 and CDR2 are MDHEN and SYDVKM. Trimming left V 5 bases short and J 7 bases short, with 21 bases between. Combining the CDR3 with reference TRBV28 and TRBJ2-1 gives the whole variable domain DVKVTQSSRYLVKRTGEKVFLECVQDMDHENMFWYRQDPGLGLRLIYFSYDVKMKEKGDIPEGYSVSREKKERFSLILESASTNQTSMYLCASSQHIYRGGNEQFFGPGTRLTVL.

This clonotype was picked up many times. The chain joins TRBV3-1 to TRBJ2-1; D unclear. With 4 bases removed from V and 0 bases from J, the gap between germline ends came to 10 bases. Germline V gene lookup returns CDR1 LGHDT and CDR2 YNNKEL (reference sequence). This CDR3 region has 15 residues. The CDR3 region has the DNA TGTGCCAGCAGCCTAGGCGCGAGCTCCTACAATGAGCAGTTCTTC. It encodes CASSLGASSYNEQFF.

This clonotype was counted at least ten times. The chain has TRBV27 and TRBJ1-2; TRBD1 agrees at 10 bases. The CDR3 is 16 amino acids. Trimming removed 5 bases from V and 0 bases from J; junction bases left unmatched: 6. The germline CDR1 and CDR2 sequences are MNHEY and SMNVEV (reference sequence). This CDR3 reads CASSPQGQGTNYGYTF. CDR3 coding DNA: TGTGCCAGCAGTCCCCAGGGACAGGGGACTAACTATGGCTACACCTTC.

This clonotype has ten or more counts. The chain is built from TRBV12-3 or TRBV12-4 and TRBJ2-7, with 9 bases identical to TRBD1. The CDR3 consists of 17 residues. Trimming took 6 bases from V and 4 from J; bases not matched to a gene: 16. The CDR3 nucleotides read TGTGCCAGCAGCCCCCGGTGGAGACAGGGGGGGCAATACGAGCAGTACTTC. Translation: CASSPRWRQGGQYEQYF.

This clonotype was seen at least ten times. V gene TRBV29-1 combines with J gene TRBJ2-3; 10 bases fit TRBD2. The CDR3 totals 15 residues. V lost 5 bases to trimming and J lost 0 bases; unmatched junction nucleotides: 5. In germline, CDR1 is SQVTM, CDR2 ANQGSEA. CDR3: CSVSGTSVSTDTQYF. The DNA of the CDR3 is TGCAGCGTTTCCGGGACTAGCGTTAGCACAGATACGCAGTATTTT.

This clonotype was seen ten or more times. V gene TRBV4-3 combines with J gene TRBJ2-4, with 8 nucleotides matching TRBD2. The CDR3 runs 16 residues. CDR1 LGHNA and CDR2 YSLEER come from the germline V gene. The ends lost 9 bases at V and 1 base at J; junction bases unmatched: 11. The CDR3 nucleotides are TGCGCCAGATCCAGAAGGCGGGAGGAGGCCAAAAACATTCAGTACTTC. This translates into CARSRRREEAKNIQYF.

This clonotype has a count of ten or more. This chain joins TRBV12-2 and TRBJ2-6. TRBV12-2 is annotated as a pseudogene. This CDR3 has 14 residues. The CDR3 coding sequence is TGTGCAAGTCGCTCATACTCTGGGGCCAACGTCCTGACTTTC. Protein sequence: CASRSYSGANVLTF.

This clonotype was detected ten times or more. This sequence joins TRBV3-1 and TRBJ2-3; 7 nucleotides match TRBD2. From germline, CDR1 is LGHDT and CDR2 YNNKEL (reference sequence). J lost 8 bases, V lost 0 bases, and 14 bases had no gene match. The CDR3 totals 17 residues. In nucleotides, the CDR3 is TGTGCCAGCAGCCAAGACCCCGCAGCGGGGTGGGGCGGTACGCAGTATTTT. Protein product: CASSQDPAAGWGGTQYF.

This clonotype was recorded many times. The CDR3 nucleotides read TGTGCCAGCAGCTTGAAAGCGGGAGGGGGTACGCAGTATTTT. Residues: CASSLKAGGGTQYF. The chain carries TRBV5-4 and TRBJ2-3; 10 bases are a match to TRBD2. Germline CDR1 reads SGHNT; CDR2 reads YYREEE (reference sequence). The length of the CDR3 is 14 residues. Trimming cost V 1 base and J 8 bases; bases outside gene matches: 4.

At least ten counts were recorded for this clonotype. The V and J genes are TRBV29-1 and TRBJ2-7; D gene unclear. Germline V gene sequence: CDR1 SQVTM, CDR2 ANQGSEA. CDR3 length: 13 amino acids. V lost 2 bases and J lost 6, with 14 bases in between. The CDR3 region is CSVESMLGGEQYF. In DNA form, the CDR3 reads TGCAGCGTTGAAAGTATGCTGGGTGGCGAGCAGTACTTC.

There are many counts of this clonotype. The genes are TRBV18 and TRBJ2-1, with 9 bases aligning to TRBD2. The V gene's germline CDR1 is KGHSH and CDR2 LQKENI. Trimming took 11 bases from V and 6 from J; bases not matched to a gene: 11. This CDR3 is 14 amino acids long. CDR3: CASGGTSPSNEQFF. The DNA of the CDR3 is TGTGCCTCGGGGGGGACTAGCCCCTCCAATGAGCAGTTCTTC.

This clonotype has at least ten counts. This rearrangement joins TRBV3-1 to TRBJ2-3; TRBD2 aligns across 9 bases. With 4 bases clipped from V and 4 bases from J, the junction kept 12 bases outside the gene matches. Looked up from germline, CDR1 is LGHDT and CDR2 is YNNKEL (reference sequence). CDR3 size: 17 residues. CDR3 protein: CASSPMEAGGLADTQYF. The CDR3 DNA follows: TGTGCCAGCAGCCCCATGGAGGCGGGAGGGCTCGCAGATACGCAGTATTTT.